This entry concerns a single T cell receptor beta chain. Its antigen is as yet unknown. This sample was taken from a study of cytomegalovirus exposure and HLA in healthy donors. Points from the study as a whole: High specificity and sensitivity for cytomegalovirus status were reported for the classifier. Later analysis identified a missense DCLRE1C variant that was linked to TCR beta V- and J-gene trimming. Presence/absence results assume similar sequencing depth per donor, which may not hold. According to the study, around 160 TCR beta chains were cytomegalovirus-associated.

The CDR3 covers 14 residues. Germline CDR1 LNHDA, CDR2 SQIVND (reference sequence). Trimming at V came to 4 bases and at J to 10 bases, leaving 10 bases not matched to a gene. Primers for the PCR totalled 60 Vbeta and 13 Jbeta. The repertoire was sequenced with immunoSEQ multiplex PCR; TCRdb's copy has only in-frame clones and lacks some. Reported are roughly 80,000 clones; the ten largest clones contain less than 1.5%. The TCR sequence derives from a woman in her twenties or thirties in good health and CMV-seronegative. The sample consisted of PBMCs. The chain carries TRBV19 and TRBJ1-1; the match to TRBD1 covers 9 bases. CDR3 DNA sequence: TGTGCCAGTAGTACCCGGACAGGGGCTTTTTCAGCTTTCTTT. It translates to CASSTRTGAFSAFF.